This T cell receptor (beta chain) was recorded in a study of radiotherapy plus CTLA-4 blockade in lung cancer. Study at large: Of all patients, approximately 17% responded objectively and approximately 30% showed disease control. Whole-study findings and limits: Tumor-origin TCR clones grew in blood after radiotherapy plus ipilimumab. Reports state that early shifts in blood T cell clones, with interferon-beta, best predicted response.

Germline V gene data show CDR1 as SGHNT and CDR2 as YYREEE (reference sequence). The CDR3 sequence is 15 residues long. Trimming cost V 4 bases and J 5 bases; bases outside gene matches: 3. Repertoires were generated with immunoSEQ multiplex PCR, while TCRdb's copy carries only in-frame clones and drops some. The sample holds 90,000 to 100,000 clones, 65% to 85% seen once. Treatment of patients with chemo-refractory metastatic non-small-cell lung cancer consisted of focal radiation plus CTLA-4 blockade with ipilimumab. This clone showed up just a few times. Its antigen is not known. The receptor was derived from a human donor with non-small cell lung cancer who had a partial response to radiotherapy plus ipilimumab. Some clones in this sample may be carry-over from other donors' samples. The sample in question was peripheral blood, obtained from a patient treated with radiotherapy plus ipilimumab. The chain recombines TRBV5-4 with TRBJ2-1, with 13 bases identical to TRBD2. This CDR3 reads CASSPLAGGNNEQFF. CDR3 coding DNA: TGTGCCAGCAGCCCACTAGCGGGAGGGAACAATGAGCAGTTCTTC. Supplemented by reference TRBV5-4 and TRBJ2-1, the full variable domain reads ETGVTQSPTHLIKTRGQQVTLRCSSQSGHNTVSWYQQALGQGPQFIFQYYREEENGRGNFPPRFSGLQFPNYSSELNVNALELDDSALYLCASSPLAGGNNEQFFGPGTRLTVL.